This section outlines one TCR beta chain sequence together with its context. The data were obtained in a study of cytomegalovirus exposure and HLA in healthy donors. CDR1 is SGHRS and CDR2 is YFSETQ in the germline V gene. CDR3 length: 15 amino acids. J was trimmed by 5 bases and V by 3 bases; bases with no gene match: 10. Data came from immunoSEQ multiplex PCR; TCRdb stores just in-frame clones and leaves some out. The table has 160,000 or so clones, roughly 91% seen once. The TCR comes from a man between 18 and 35 years old in good health and CMV-seronegative. V gene TRBV5-1 combines with J gene TRBJ2-5; TRBD2 matches at 7 bases. What was sequenced was PBMCs. The CDR3 loop is CASSWAGEMVETQYF. CDR3 in DNA: TGCGCCAGCAGCTGGGCGGGGGAGATGGTGGAGACCCAGTACTTC.